This T cell receptor beta chain was captured in a study of blood T cell repertoires in COVID-19. Patients from Seattle were sampled longitudinally, starting during active infection. Only in-frame clones appear in the TCRdb table, and some are missing; sequencing was by immunoSEQ multiplex PCR. The sample has roughly 230,000 clones; 90% are singletons. This CDR3 is built from 10 residues. V lost 7 bases and J 6 bases, leaving 9 bases between the germline ends. Germline loops: CDR1 SQVTM, CDR2 ANQGSEA. This sequence originates from an older woman with COVID-19, enrolled during active disease. This chain links TRBV29-1 with TRBJ1-1, with a tentative D call TRBD1 (6 bases). Input material: peripheral blood. CDR3 nucleotides: TGCAGCGCACAGGGCCCTGAAGCTTTCTTT. Translation gives CSAQGPEAFF.